This T cell receptor (beta chain) emerged from a study of blood T cells in healthy people across ages. Notes on the study in general: The donors' CMV status was not determined, possibly confounding changes in expanded clonotypes.

CDR1 is SGHTA and CDR2 is FQGNSA in the germline V gene. The CDR3 is 16 residues long. V lost 0 bases and J lost 0, with 11 bases in between. Comment on this clonotype: Antigen: not known. A read error is possible here, since a much larger clone lies one base away.

Ranging in age from about 6 to 100, the donors were healthy Caucasian individuals from Russia. Primers used in a second PCR of roughly 7 to 12 cycles were a sample-barcoded 5' primer and a J-beta primer mix. MiXCR, applied by TCRdb to the 5' RACE reads, yields one record per CDR3 protein. The data show about a million distinct CDR3 sequences, 35% to 45% seen once. J is TRBJ1-1 and V is TRBV7-2, with a possible D match to TRBD1 (5 bases). The sequence was obtained from a man in his late teens or twenties in good health. Sequencing input: blood. Written as DNA, the CDR3 is TGTGCCAGCAGCTTAGCCCCAGGACACATGAACACTGAAGCTTTCTTT. The encoded protein is CASSLAPGHMNTEAFF.